This TCR beta chain was captured in a study of T cell responses to AZD1222 COVID-19 vaccine. Study-level results: Repertoires were obtained only post-peak T cell response. Spike as a whole was targeted by vaccine-associated CD4 TCRs, dominant at 160-218 and 743-854.

The repertoire was sequenced with immunoSEQ multiplex PCR; TCRdb's copy has only in-frame clones and lacks some. The data contain about 140,000 clones, 90% of them singletons. Concerning this clone itself: Its antigen is as yet unknown.

This clonotype was obtained from an adult in good health. The sample in question was peripheral blood, obtained on day 0 of AZD1222 vaccination.

The CDR3 sequence is CASSFMTSRSTGELFF. Written as DNA, the CDR3 is TGTGCCAGCAGCTTCATGACATCCCGGTCCACCGGGGAGCTGTTTTTT. The chain joins TRBV11-3 to TRBJ2-2; D gene unclear. Between the trimmed V and J ends, which lost 3 bases and 4 bases, there was a span of 15 bases. Germline V lookup: CDR1 SGHNT, CDR2 YENEEA. The CDR3 runs 16 residues.